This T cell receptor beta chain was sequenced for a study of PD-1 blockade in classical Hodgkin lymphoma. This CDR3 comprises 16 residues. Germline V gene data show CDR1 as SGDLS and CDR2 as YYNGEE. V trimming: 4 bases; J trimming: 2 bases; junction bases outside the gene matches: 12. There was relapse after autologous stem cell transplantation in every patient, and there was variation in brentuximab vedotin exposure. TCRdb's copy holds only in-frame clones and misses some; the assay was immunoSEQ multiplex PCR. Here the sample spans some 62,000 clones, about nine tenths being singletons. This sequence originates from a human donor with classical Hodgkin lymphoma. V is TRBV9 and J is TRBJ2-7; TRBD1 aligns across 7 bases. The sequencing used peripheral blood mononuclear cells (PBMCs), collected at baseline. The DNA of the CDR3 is TGTGCCAGCAGCACCCTCGACAGGGACGGGACCTACGAGCAGTACTTC. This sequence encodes CASSTLDRDGTYEQYF.